The following is a T cell receptor beta chain sequence with its context. The entry originates in a study of blood T cell repertoires in COVID-19. Study overall: Spain, Italy and the United States supplied samples that represented acute and convalescent COVID-19.

Authors' data handling: Amplification of reference gene primers provided the estimated nucleated cell counts. Clones were sequenced by immunoSEQ multiplex PCR, and TCRdb holds only the in-frame ones, with some missing. That table is the source of V, J and clone size, and D and trimming were worked out from the DNA. The table lists fewer than 650,000 clones, roughly 91% of them singletons, with around 7.8% in the top ten. Trimming removed 6 bases at V and 5 bases at J, with 17 bases between. This CDR3 spans 16 amino acids. Germline assignment: CDR1 LGHNA and CDR2 YNFKEQ. J is TRBJ1-6 and V is TRBV4-2; D possibly corresponds to TRBD1 (6 bases). The source is a woman aged 50 to 65 with COVID-19, enrolled during active disease. The source material was peripheral blood. The chain's CDR3 is CASRRSAGTNNSPLHF. The CDR3, as DNA: TGTGCCAGCAGGCGATCGGCCGGGACAAATAATTCACCCCTCCACTTT.